Sequencing of this TCR beta chain was carried out in a study of T cells after posttransplantation cyclophosphamide. Peripheral blood was collected from the related graft donor on the marrow donation day. Trimming removed 5 bases from V and 3 bases from J; junction bases left unmatched: 2. CDR3 size: 13 residues. Germline CDR1 and CDR2: MGHRA and YSYEKL. Findings of the study overall: Tissue-infiltrating T cells from skin or gut overlapped little with blood T cells. Donor-recipient repertoire similarity was low at 1-2 months, rising over year one. Recipient CMV seropositivity and CMV reactivation strongly tracked TRB clonality.

On this clone itself: Antigen specificity is unknown.

The method was immunoSEQ multiplex PCR; TCRdb's version includes in-frame clones alone and lacks a portion of them. Of about 2,800 clones in the sample, over 75% were seen once. The receptor comes from a woman aged 50 to 60 in good health and a related stem cell transplant donor. The sample comprised CD8+ T cells sorted from PBMCs. The rearrangement joins TRBV4-1 to TRBJ1-1; 8 nucleotides agree with TRBD1. CDR3 DNA: TGCGCCAGCAGCGGACAGGGCTACACTGAAGCTTTCTTT. Protein product: CASSGQGYTEAFF.